The next 10 T cell receptor beta chains were all read from a single sample in a study of CD8 T cells in ankylosing spondylitis. Study-wide results and limits: Among TCR beta sequences, a motif of eight highly homologous variants appeared characteristic of ankylosing spondylitis blood.

These receptors' antigens are unknown. TCRdb processed the 5' RACE reads anew with MiXCR; each CDR3 protein has one entry. The top ten hold approximately 1% of the sample, which has hundreds of thousands of distinct CDR3 sequences, roughly 25% seen once. The sample consisted of blood, either unsorted or a sorted T cell fraction (not recorded which). Receptor source: a male donor with ankylosing spondylitis.

V gene TRBV2 combines with J gene TRBJ1-6; 7 nucleotides line up with TRBD1. The junction had 6 bases not matched to a gene; V was cut back by 1 base and J by 9 bases. The CDR3 sequence is 15 residues long. CDR1 SNHLY and CDR2 FYNNEI come from the germline V gene. CDR3 sequence (DNA): TGTGCCAGCAGTGAAGGAGGGGGCTCAAGTTCACCCCTCCACTTT. The encoded protein is CASSEGGGSSSPLHF.

This clonotype was detected a few times. V and J are TRBV11-3 and TRBJ2-2; D is unresolved. CDR3 length: 16 amino acids. Germline V CDR1 and CDR2: SGHNT, YENEEA. The germline V and J ends were trimmed by 0 bases and 4 bases, with 12 bases remaining between them. CDR3 in DNA: TGTGCCAGCAGCTTAGATGGTACACCCACCACCGGGGAGCTGTTTTTT. Translation gives CASSLDGTPTTGELFF.

This clonotype was seen a few times. This rearrangement joins TRBV29-1 to TRBJ2-1; D gene unclear. There are 12 residues in the CDR3. Germline CDR1 SQVTM, CDR2 ANQGSEA. The V end was cut by 2 bases, the J end by 9 bases, with 11 bases between. This chain's CDR3 is CSVERGLAEQFF. The DNA of the CDR3 is TGCAGCGTTGAAAGAGGTTTGGCTGAGCAGTTCTTC.

This chain links TRBV11-2 with TRBJ2-1; 8 bases are shared with TRBD2. The length of the CDR3 is 14 residues. The junction had 10 bases not matched to a gene; V was cut back by 5 bases and J by 10 bases. Per the germline V gene, CDR1 is SGHAT and CDR2 is FQNNGV. For the CDR3, the DNA is TGTGCCAGCAGCCTCGGACTAGCTTATACGGAGCAGTTCTTC. Protein sequence: CASSLGLAYTEQFF. The full variable domain, completed using reference TRBV11-2 and TRBJ2-1, is EAGVAQSPRYKIIEKRQSVAFWCNPISGHATLYWYQQILGQGPKLLIQFQNNGVVDDSQLPKDRFSAERLKGVDSTLKIQPAKLEDSAVYLCASSLGLAYTEQFFGPGTRLTVL.

In this sample, this clonotype turned up a few times. J is TRBJ2-1 and V is TRBV5-1, with 9 bases identical to TRBD2. This CDR3 is 15 amino acids long. CDR1 and CDR2 (germline): SGHRS, YFSETQ. Trimming took 4 bases from V and 8 from J; bases not matched to a gene: 10. The CDR3 DNA reads TGCGCCAGCAGCGGTCCGGGACTAGCATCGGATGAGCAGTTCTTC. It encodes CASSGPGLASDEQFF.

This clonotype was seen a handful of times. The rearrangement uses TRBV5-1 and TRBJ1-4; D unclear. The germline V gene has CDR1 SGHRS and CDR2 YFSETQ. This CDR3 contains 15 residues. The germline V and J ends were trimmed by 6 bases and 5 bases, with 17 bases remaining between them. The CDR3 region is CASTASLLRNEKLFF. CDR3 DNA: TGCGCCAGCACCGCTTCTTTACTGAGAAATGAAAAACTGTTTTTT.

This clonotype has a handful of counts. The rearrangement uses TRBV4-2 and TRBJ2-6; 8 bases are a match to TRBD2. J was trimmed by 0 bases and V by 1 base; bases with no gene match: 8. The CDR3 sequence is 19 residues long. Per the germline V gene, CDR1 is LGHNA and CDR2 is YNFKEQ. Here the CDR3 DNA reads TGTGCCAGCAGCCAAGTTGGCCTAGCGGGTAACTCTGGGGCCAACGTCCTGACTTTC. Translation: CASSQVGLAGNSGANVLTF.

The rearrangement links TRBV10-3 to TRBJ2-7; 12 nucleotides align to TRBD2. CDR1 and CDR2 from the germline V gene are ENHRY and SYGVKD. Trimming at V came to 6 bases and at J to 1 base, leaving 4 bases not matched to a gene. This CDR3 contains 15 residues. As DNA, the CDR3 is TGTGCCATCAGCCATGGGACTAGCGGGTCCTACGAGCAGTACTTC. This codes for CAISHGTSGSYEQYF.

This clonotype was found a few times. V is TRBV28 and J is TRBJ1-2, with D maybe TRBD1 (5 bases). This CDR3 region has 14 residues. V shed 6 bases and J shed 4 bases, with 15 bases lying between them. Per germline, CDR1 MDHEN and CDR2 SYDVKM. Written as DNA, the CDR3 is TGTGCCAGCAGACCAGGGACCCTAATCTATGGCTACACCTTC. This gives the protein CASRPGTLIYGYTF.

In this sample, this clonotype turned up many times. The chain uses TRBV5-1 and TRBJ2-5; 12 bases line up with TRBD2. V trimming: 0 bases; J trimming: 2 bases; junction bases outside the gene matches: 2. Germline V CDR1 and CDR2: SGHRS, YFSETQ. CDR3 length: 16 residues. CDR3 sequence reads: CASSLGLAGGQETQYF. The DNA of the CDR3 is TGCGCCAGCAGCTTGGGCCTAGCGGGAGGGCAAGAGACCCAGTACTTC.